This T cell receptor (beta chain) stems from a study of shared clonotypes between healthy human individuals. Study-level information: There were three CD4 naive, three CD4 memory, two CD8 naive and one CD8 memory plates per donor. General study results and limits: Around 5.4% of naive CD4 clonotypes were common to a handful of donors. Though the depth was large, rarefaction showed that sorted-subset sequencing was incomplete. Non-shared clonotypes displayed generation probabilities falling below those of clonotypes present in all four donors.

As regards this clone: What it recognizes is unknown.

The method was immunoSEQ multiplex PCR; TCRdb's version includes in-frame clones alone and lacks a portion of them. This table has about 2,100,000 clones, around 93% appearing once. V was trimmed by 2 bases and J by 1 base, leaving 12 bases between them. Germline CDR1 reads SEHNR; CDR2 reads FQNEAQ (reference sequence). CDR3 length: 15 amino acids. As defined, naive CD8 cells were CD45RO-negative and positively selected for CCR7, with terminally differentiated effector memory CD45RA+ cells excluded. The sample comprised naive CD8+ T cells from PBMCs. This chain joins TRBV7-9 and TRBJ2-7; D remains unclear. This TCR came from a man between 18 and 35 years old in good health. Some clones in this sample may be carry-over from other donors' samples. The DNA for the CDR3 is TGTGCCAGCAGCTTAATCCCGTCGGTGTCCTACGAGCAGTACTTC. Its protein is CASSLIPSVSYEQYF.